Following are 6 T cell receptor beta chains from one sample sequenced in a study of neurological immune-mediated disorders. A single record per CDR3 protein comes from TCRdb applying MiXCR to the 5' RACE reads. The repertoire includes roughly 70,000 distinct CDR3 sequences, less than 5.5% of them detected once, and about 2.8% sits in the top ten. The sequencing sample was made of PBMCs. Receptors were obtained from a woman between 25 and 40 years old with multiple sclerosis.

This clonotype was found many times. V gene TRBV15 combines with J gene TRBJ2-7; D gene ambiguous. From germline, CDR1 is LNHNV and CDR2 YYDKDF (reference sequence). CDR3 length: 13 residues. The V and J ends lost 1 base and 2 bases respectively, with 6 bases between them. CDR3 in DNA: TGTGCCACCAGCAGAGGCCTGACCTACGAGCAGTACTTC. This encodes CATSRGLTYEQYF.

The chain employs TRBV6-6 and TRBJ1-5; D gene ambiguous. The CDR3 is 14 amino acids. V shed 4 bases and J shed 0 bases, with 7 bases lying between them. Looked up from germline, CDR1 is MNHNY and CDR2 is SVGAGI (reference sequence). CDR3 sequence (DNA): TGTGCCAGCAGTTTCAGGTATAGCAATCAGCCCCAGCATTTT. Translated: CASSFRYSNQPQHF.

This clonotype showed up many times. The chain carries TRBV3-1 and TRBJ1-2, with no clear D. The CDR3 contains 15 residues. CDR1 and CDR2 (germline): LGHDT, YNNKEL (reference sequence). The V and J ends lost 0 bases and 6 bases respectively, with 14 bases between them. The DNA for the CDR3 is TGTGCCAGCAGCCAAGATTGGACCATCGGGGATGGCTACACCTTC. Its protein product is CASSQDWTIGDGYTF.

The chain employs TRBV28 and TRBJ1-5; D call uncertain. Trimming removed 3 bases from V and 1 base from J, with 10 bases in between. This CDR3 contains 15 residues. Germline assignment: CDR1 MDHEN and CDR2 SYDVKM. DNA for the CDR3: TGTGCCAGCAGTTTCCCGGGCAGCAGCAATCAGCCCCAGCATTTT. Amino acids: CASSFPGSSNQPQHF.

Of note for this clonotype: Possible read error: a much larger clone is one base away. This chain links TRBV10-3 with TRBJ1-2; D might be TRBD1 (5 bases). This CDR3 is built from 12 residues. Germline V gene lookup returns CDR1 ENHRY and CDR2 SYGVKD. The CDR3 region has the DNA TGTGCCTTCAGTGAGGCAGGGTATGGCTACACCTTC. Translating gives CAFSEAGYGYTF.

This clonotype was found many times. The CDR3 is CASSETGDTEAFF. The CDR3 nucleotides read TGTGCCAGCAGTGAGACAGGGGACACTGAAGCTTTCTTT. V and J are TRBV6-6 and TRBJ1-1; 8 nucleotides agree with TRBD1. CDR3 length: 13 residues. V lost 5 bases to trimming and J lost 3 bases; unmatched junction nucleotides: 2. Germline CDR1 MNHNY, CDR2 SVGAGI (reference sequence).